This T cell receptor beta chain was found in a study of cytomegalovirus exposure and HLA in healthy donors. Germline lookup yields CDR1 MNHEY and CDR2 SMNVEV (reference sequence). The CDR3 has 16 amino acids. V was pared by 5 bases and J by 5 bases, with 12 bases of the junction left unmatched. Primers included in the PCR were 60 Vbeta and 13 Jbeta primers. Some clones are missing from TCRdb's copy, which holds only in-frame ones; the method was immunoSEQ multiplex PCR. The table lists around 140,000 clones, just under 90% of them singletons. The chain joins TRBV27 to TRBJ2-7; 10 bases line up with TRBD1. The sequence was collected from a woman in her 30s in good health and CMV-seronegative. Sequencing used PBMCs. CDR3 coding DNA: TGTGCCAGCAGTCGACTAACCGGGACAGGGGTAGACGAGCAGTACTTC. It is translated as CASSRLTGTGVDEQYF.